A single T cell receptor (beta chain) is shown here with its context. The record originates from a study of technical replicates of blood from a handful of donors. The V and J ends lost 5 bases and 4 bases, in that order; junction bases with no gene match: 3. This CDR3 has 13 amino acids. Germline values: CDR1 SGHAT, CDR2 FQDESV (reference sequence). The protocol was immunoSEQ multiplex PCR, while the TCRdb copy is restricted to in-frame clones and leaves out a portion. The sample has about 80,000 clones, roughly nine tenths seen once; the top ten hold about 0.39%. This clonotype was obtained from a human donor in good health. The sample consisted of T cells isolated from PBMCs. V usage is TRBV11-1 and J usage is TRBJ1-1; 8 bases align to TRBD1. DNA of the CDR3: TGTGCCAGCAGCAGCGGGACAGGCACTGAAGCTTTCTTT. Translating gives CASSSGTGTEAFF. Full variable domain (missing parts from reference TRBV11-1 and TRBJ1-1): EAEVAQSPRYKITEKSQAVAFWCDPISGHATLYWYRQILGQGPELLVQFQDESVVDDSQLPKDRFSAERLKGVDSTLKIQPAELGDSAMYLCASSSGTGTEAFFGQGTRLTVV.